The 15 T cell receptor beta chains in this list originate from one sample, sequenced in a study of blood T cell repertoires in COVID-19. Clones were sequenced by immunoSEQ multiplex PCR, and TCRdb holds only the in-frame ones, with some missing. The data show roughly 180,000 clones, with around 85% seen just once and approximately 8.9% held by the top ten. The sample taken for sequencing was peripheral blood. The origin of the receptors is a woman in her fifties or sixties with acute or convalescent COVID-19.

The V and J genes are TRBV13 and TRBJ1-5; tentative D call: TRBD1 (6 bases). The V gene's germline CDR1 is PRHDT and CDR2 FYEKMQ (reference sequence). CDR3 length: 15 amino acids. V lost 5 bases and J 1 base, leaving 12 bases between the germline ends. Here the CDR3 reads CASSRQALSNQPQHF. CDR3 nucleotides: TGTGCCAGCAGCAGACAGGCCTTGAGCAATCAGCCCCAGCATTTT.

The chain employs TRBV5-1 and TRBJ2-7; TRBD2 agrees at 7 bases. Per germline, CDR1 SGHRS and CDR2 YFSETQ. The CDR3 spans 14 residues. The junction had 4 bases not matched to a gene; V was cut back by 4 bases and J by 0 bases. CDR3 sequence reads: CASSPLAGSYEQYF. CDR3 nucleotides: TGCGCCAGCAGCCCATTAGCGGGCTCCTACGAGCAGTACTTC. The full variable domain, with the rest looked up from reference TRBV5-1 and TRBJ2-7, is KAGVTQTPRYLIKTRGQQVTLSCSPISGHRSVSWYQQTPGQGLQFLFEYFSETQRNKGNFPGRFSGRQFSNSRSEMNVSTLELGDSALYLCASSPLAGSYEQYFGPGTRLTVT.

This clone was recorded only once. It may be a read error: a sequence one base away is much more abundant. This sequence joins TRBV6-2 or TRBV6-3 and TRBJ1-1; D unresolved. Trimming pared 1 base from V and 1 base from J, leaving 4 bases between. Germline CDR1 and CDR2: MNHEY and SVGEGT. The CDR3 is 13 residues long. CDR3 sequence reads: CASSYLANTEAFF. In nucleotides, the CDR3 is TGTGCCAGCAGTTACTTGGCGAACACTGAAGCTTTCTTT.

This clone turned up a few times. The chain couples TRBV2 to TRBJ1-1; 7 nucleotides match TRBD1. V shed 7 bases, J shed 4 bases, and the junction held 6 bases outside the gene matches. The germline V gene encodes CDR1 SNHLY and CDR2 FYNNEI. The CDR3 sequence is 13 residues long. CDR3 region: CASKRGQSTEAFF. CDR3 nucleotides: TGTGCCAGCAAGAGGGGGCAGTCCACTGAAGCTTTCTTT.

The CDR3 nucleotides read TGTGCCAGCAGTCGGGACAGGGGGCAATTTGATGAGCAGTTCTTC. This codes for CASSRDRGQFDEQFF. The chain recombines TRBV2 with TRBJ2-1, with 12 bases fitting TRBD1. The CDR3 runs 15 residues. V lost 5 bases, J lost 8 bases, and 7 bases stayed unmatched. Germline V CDR1 and CDR2: SNHLY, FYNNEI.

V gene TRBV7-9 combines with J gene TRBJ2-5; 9 positions agree with TRBD1. The CDR3 runs to 15 residues. The ends lost 5 bases at V and 3 bases at J; junction bases unmatched: 7. Germline V gene sequence: CDR1 SEHNR, CDR2 FQNEAQ (reference sequence). The DNA for the CDR3 is TGTGCCAGCAGCCGCGGACAGGGGCCGAAAGAGACCCAGTACTTC. Translated, it gives CASSRGQGPKETQYF.

The chain joins TRBV6-5 to TRBJ2-7, with 7 bases aligning to TRBD1. The V segment lost 7 bases and the J segment 5 bases; nucleotides outside the gene matches: 8. CDR1 and CDR2 from the germline V gene are MNHEY and SVGAGI. The CDR3 runs 13 residues. The CDR3 DNA sequence: TGTGCCAGCAAGGGACAGATGGGGCACGAGCAGTACTTC. It encodes CASKGQMGHEQYF.

The chain is built from TRBV28 and TRBJ2-1; 13 positions match TRBD2. Germline assignment: CDR1 MDHEN and CDR2 SYDVKM. Trimming took 2 bases from V and 7 from J; bases not matched to a gene: 5. The CDR3 loop spans 16 amino acids. The CDR3 nucleotides are TGTGCCAGCAGTTTACCCCTACTAGCGGGAGGGAATGAGCAGTTCTTC. This codes for CASSLPLLAGGNEQFF.

V gene TRBV7-8 combines with J gene TRBJ2-7; D is possibly TRBD1 (6 bases). Germline V lookup: CDR1 SGHVS, CDR2 FQNEAQ. Trimming removed 3 bases from V and 2 bases from J, with 8 bases in between. CDR3 length: 13 amino acids. The CDR3, as DNA: TGTGCCAGCAGCTTCGGACAGACCTACGAGCAGTACGTC. Translated, it gives CASSFGQTYEQYV.

V usage is TRBV27 and J usage is TRBJ1-5; weak D call: TRBD1 (5 bases). Trimming took 2 bases from V and 5 from J, leaving 16 bases between them. The CDR3 runs 16 residues. Per the germline V gene, CDR1 is MNHEY and CDR2 is SMNVEV (reference sequence). CDR3 sequence reads: CASSLPTRQWDQPQHF. In nucleotides, the CDR3 is TGTGCCAGCAGTTTACCTACAAGACAGTGGGATCAGCCCCAGCATTTT.

This chain connects TRBV4-1 to TRBJ2-1; 7 nucleotides agree with TRBD2. The CDR3 consists of 16 residues. Germline V lookup: CDR1 MGHRA, CDR2 YSYEKL. J gave up 3 bases and V 1 base, and 6 bases lay outside the gene matches. CDR3 sequence (DNA): TGCGCCAGCAGCCAAGGGCTAGCGGAGGTCTACAATGAGCAGTTCTTC. Protein product: CASSQGLAEVYNEQFF.

The CDR3 nucleotides read TGCGCCAGCAGTTCTCAGGGGAACACTGAAGCTTTCTTT. This encodes CASSSQGNTEAFF. V usage is TRBV5-1 and J usage is TRBJ1-1; tentative D call: TRBD1 (5 bases). The CDR3 totals 13 residues. Trimming removed 5 bases from V and 1 base from J, with 9 bases in between. Germline values: CDR1 SGHRS, CDR2 YFSETQ.

The chain joins TRBV2 to TRBJ1-2; D unclear. The CDR3 spans 12 residues. V dropped 6 bases and J dropped 5 bases, with 10 bases sitting between them. Germline V gene data show CDR1 as SNHLY and CDR2 as FYNNEI. The CDR3 loop is CASRTQAYGYTF. CDR3 coding DNA: TGTGCCAGCAGGACCCAAGCGTATGGCTACACCTTC.

This chain connects TRBV29-1 to TRBJ1-1; tentative D call: TRBD1 (6 bases). Between the trimmed V and J ends, which lost 6 bases and 0 bases, there was a span of 11 bases. Germline V gene lookup returns CDR1 SQVTM and CDR2 ANQGSEA. The CDR3 is 13 residues long. The CDR3 here is CSVRDKLNTEAFF. The CDR3 bases are TGCAGCGTGAGGGACAAGTTGAACACTGAAGCTTTCTTT. The variable domain in full, with the rest retrieved from reference TRBV29-1 and TRBJ1-1, is SAVISQKPSRDICQRGTSLTIQCQVDSQVTMMFWYRQQPGQSLTLIATANQGSEATYESGFVIDKFPISRPNLTFSTLTVSNMSPEDSSIYLCSVRDKLNTEAFFGQGTRLTVV.

This clone has just one count. The J gene is TRBJ2-7, the V gene TRBV6-2 or TRBV6-3; a possible D gene is TRBD2 (6 bases). The CDR3 covers 14 residues. Deletions cut 4 bases from V and 7 bases from J, with 17 bases between. Germline-derived CDR1 and CDR2 are MNHEY and SVGEGT. The CDR3 protein is CASSSSSWAGEQYV. In nucleotides, the CDR3 is TGTGCCAGCAGTTCCTCAAGCTGGGCGGGGGAGCAGTACGTC.